What follows is one T cell receptor (beta chain) and its context. Its antigen has not been determined. A much larger clone lies one base from this, so it may be a read error. The conserved phenylalanine or tryptophan is not found at the CDR3 terminus, so this likely reflects a read error. TCR beta CDR3 regions were amplified from RNA transcripts. The TCR CDR3 was subjected to a first round of RT-PCR using the HTBI primer set and the Qiagen OneStep RT-PCR kit. A second multiplex PCR round built the libraries, followed by size selection and purification. The libraries were sequenced on an Illumina HiSeq2000 using paired-end 100 bp reads. In the authors' own workflow: Raw data were processed with SOAPnuke, discarding reads with adapters, uncalled bases, mean Phred below 15, or no exact constant-primer or identifier match. High-quality paired reads were merged with COPE v1.2.5, and unique nucleotide sequences were defined as clonotypes. MiTCR v1.1 was used to align clonotypes to the IMGT TRBV, TRBD and TRBJ reference segments. The analysis was restricted to V-J combinations with a frequency above 0.0001, which together covered over 99% of the repertoires. A TCS score was defined as the ratio of F50 (clonal expansion) to E x V (chaos), with BLOSUM62-based TCRdist applied between CDR3 peptides within each V-J. Welch's t-statistics and random forest reduced approximately 520 V-J features to about 12, which were used in a naive Bayes classifier (R e1071). The Morisita-Horn index was used to measure how similar the thyroid and blood repertoires were. The raw public data were reprocessed by TCRdb itself: fastp quality trimming at Q25, MiXCR clonotype calling, in-frame beta chains only. Rows with a matching CDR3 protein are joined into one entry that keeps the most common DNA and genes. The V and J calls follow TCRdb's processing rather than the paper's. Present in this sample are nearly 750,000 distinct CDR3 sequences, roughly a third of which were seen just once. Around 30% of the sample rests with the top ten.

The sample comes from a study of T cells in Graves' hyperthyroidism and ophthalmopathy (dated by TCRdb to the late 2010s). General notes on the study: Peripheral blood samples were taken at initial diagnosis, before any treatment was given. A discovery cohort of roughly 100 patients, about 40 with Graves' ophthalmopathy and approximately 57 with stable Graves' hyperthyroidism, was used to find distinguishing TCR V-J signatures. Prospective prediction of ophthalmopathy was tested in an independent validation cohort consisting of 18 hyperthyroidism patients and 15 to 17 patients who later progressed to ophthalmopathy. The 75 to 100 discovery patients were randomly divided into training and test sets at a 7:3 ratio. In six Graves' hyperthyroidism patients, the study also compared T-cell repertoires from thyroid tissue with T-cell repertoires from blood. After sampling, hyperthyroidism patients received methimazole starting at 30 mg daily, and ophthalmopathy patients received high-dose intravenous methylprednisolone. The paper describes TCR Vbeta CDR3 sequencing of 135 peripheral blood samples, made up of about 40 ophthalmopathy patients, around 73 hyperthyroidism patients and 17 progressor patients. On the study overall, not on this receptor specifically: Blood samples also contained most of the expanded thyroid clonotypes (frequency above 0.001), which suggests that blood repertoires may reflect thyroid immune responses. In cross-validation, a model built on a 13 V-J signature told ophthalmopathy apart from stable hyperthyroidism with approximately 91% sensitivity and about 81% specificity, and in testing the same model reached 80%/75%. In validation, progression to ophthalmopathy was predicted by the model with around 70% sensitivity and roughly 72% specificity, a median of 6.5 months before onset. Sample size was not statistically predetermined, and blinding of investigators to group allocation was not performed.

Stable Graves' hyperthyroidism was defined as the absence of progression to ophthalmopathy over 18 months of follow-up. Hyperthyroidism patients were newly diagnosed, with disease duration under 2 months, and aged 18 to 65 years. The study excluded patients with uncontrolled infections, other autoimmune diseases, pregnancy or lactation. Diagnoses were established on the basis of clinical symptoms, serum thyroxine and TRAb, thyroid ultrasound, and orbital computed tomography. PBMCs were separated from approximately 10 ml of fresh peripheral blood using Ficoll-Paque density gradient centrifugation. Total RNA was extracted using Trizol reagent, and RNA quality was assessed on an Agilent 2100 Bioanalyzer. This clonotype was obtained from a woman aged 40 to 50 with Graves' hyperthyroidism. Input material: blood.

CDR3 region: CASSFLKRDSPLHL. The nucleotide sequence reads TGTGCCAGCAGTTTTTTAAAGAGGGATTCACCCCTCCACCTT. In this chain, TRBV12-3 or TRBV12-4 is recombined with TRBJ1-6; no confident D gene assignment can be made. The CDR3 contains 14 residues when both ends are counted. The kept DNA is CDR3 alone, 42 bases in frame from the first base. The V and J ends are trimmed by 3 bases and 8 bases, leaving 11 bases between them.